The 10 T cell receptor beta chains below come from one sample, sequenced in a study of blood T cell repertoires in COVID-19 (dated by TCRdb to the early 2020s). Libraries came from the immunoSEQ multiplex PCR assay. Imported from immuneACCESS, the table was reduced by TCRdb to in-frame sequences with V and J called. These copies leave out some clones; in studies compared against another copy, an unresolved V gene accounts for under half, and the cause of the remainder is not known. Across this sample there are tens of thousands of clones, with roughly four fifths seen only once. Approximately 1.2% of the sample lies in the top ten. What was sequenced was peripheral blood. These receptors originate from a woman of 80 years or more with acute or convalescent COVID-19.

The genes are TRBV28 and TRBJ1-5, with a tentative D call TRBD1 (5 bases). The CDR3 spans 18 residues. Germline V gene sequence: CDR1 MDHEN, CDR2 SYDVKM. Trimming removed 5 bases at V and 2 bases at J, with 22 bases between. The CDR3 reads CASSLPPGGVIGNQPQHF. As DNA, the CDR3 is TGTGCCAGCAGTCTCCCCCCGGGGGGAGTTATTGGCAATCAGCCCCAGCATTTT. Based on the CDR3 plus reference TRBV28 and TRBJ1-5, the full variable domain is DVKVTQSSRYLVKRTGEKVFLECVQDMDHENMFWYRQDPGLGLRLIYFSYDVKMKEKGDIPEGYSVSREKKERFSLILESASTNQTSMYLCASSLPPGGVIGNQPQHFGDGTRLSIL.

The chain links TRBV25-1 to TRBJ1-1; 9 positions match TRBD1. V lost 2 bases, J lost 4 bases, and 2 bases stayed unmatched. The CDR3 runs 14 residues. CDR1 is MGHDK, CDR2 SYGVNS, per germline. The CDR3 coding sequence is TGTGCCAGCAGTGAAGGGACAGGGTTCACTGAAGCTTTCTTT. Protein product: CASSEGTGFTEAFF. The variable domain in full, completed from reference TRBV25-1 and TRBJ1-1, reads EADIYQTPRYLVIGTGKKITLECSQTMGHDKMYWYQQDPGMELHLIHYSYGVNSTEKGDLSSESTVSRIRTEHFPLTLESARPSHTSQYLCASSEGTGFTEAFFGQGTRLTVV.

The genes are TRBV4-1 and TRBJ2-1, with 7 bases fitting TRBD1. Per the germline V gene, CDR1 is MGHRA and CDR2 is YSYEKL. This CDR3 has 15 amino acids. V lost 0 bases to trimming and J lost 8 bases; unmatched junction nucleotides: 7. The CDR3 coding sequence is TGCGCCAGCAGCCAAGATACAGCGAGGGGGCATGAGCAGTTCTTC. Translated: CASSQDTARGHEQFF.

The rearrangement uses TRBV29-1 and TRBJ2-2, with D possibly being TRBD2 (5 bases). Germline V gene sequence: CDR1 SQVTM, CDR2 ANQGSEA. The CDR3 contains 14 residues. V was trimmed by 7 bases and J by 1 base, leaving 13 bases between them. This CDR3 is CSAYSGVNTGELFF. The CDR3 coding sequence is TGCAGCGCTTATTCCGGGGTGAACACCGGGGAGCTGTTTTTT.

The V and J genes are TRBV5-4 and TRBJ2-5; TRBD1 agrees at 7 bases. V lost 6 bases, J lost 2 bases, and 1 base stayed unmatched. The germline V gene has CDR1 SGHNT and CDR2 YYREEE (reference sequence). The CDR3 is 12 amino acids. CDR3 nucleotides: TGTGCCAGCACCAGGGGGCAAGAGACCCAGTACTTC. Protein product: CASTRGQETQYF. The variable domain in full, completed from reference TRBV5-4 and TRBJ2-5, reads ETGVTQSPTHLIKTRGQQVTLRCSSQSGHNTVSWYQQALGQGPQFIFQYYREEENGRGNFPPRFSGLQFPNYSSELNVNALELDDSALYLCASTRGQETQYFGPGTRLLVL.

V and J are TRBV9 and TRBJ2-7; 8 bases fit TRBD2. The CDR3 is made up of 16 amino acids. Germline V gene sequence: CDR1 SGDLS, CDR2 YYNGEE. The V and J ends lost 0 bases and 2 bases, in that order; junction bases with no gene match: 7. The CDR3 loop reads CASSVGSGREAYEQYF. DNA of the CDR3: TGTGCCAGCAGCGTAGGGAGTGGGCGGGAGGCCTACGAGCAGTACTTC.

The chain uses TRBV5-8 and TRBJ1-1; possibly TRBD1 for D (6 bases). Trimming shortened V by 0 bases and J by 5 bases, and 8 bases separated the two germline ends. Germline V CDR1 and CDR2: SGHTS, YDEGEE. The CDR3 is 13 residues long. CDR3 amino acids: CASSLDRDTEAFF. DNA of the CDR3: TGTGCCAGCAGCTTGGACAGGGATACTGAAGCTTTCTTT.

The genes are TRBV4-1 and TRBJ2-3; D possibly corresponds to TRBD1 (6 bases). Germline V gene lookup returns CDR1 MGHRA and CDR2 YSYEKL. The CDR3 runs to 16 residues. Trimming shortened V by 3 bases and J by 3 bases, and 16 bases separated the two germline ends. The CDR3 DNA is TGCGCCAGCAGCCAGTCCTTGCAGGGGTCTACAGATACGCAGTATTTT. Amino acids: CASSQSLQGSTDTQYF.

The rearrangement joins TRBV28 to TRBJ1-4; D perhaps matches TRBD1 (5 bases). V was pared by 2 bases and J by 6 bases, with 10 bases between. CDR3 length: 14 residues. Germline CDR1 and CDR2: MDHEN and SYDVKM. CDR3 DNA sequence: TGTGCCAGCAGTTTAGGGGGGAGGGATGAAAAACTGTTTTTT. This sequence encodes CASSLGGRDEKLFF.

This chain connects TRBV28 to TRBJ2-1; TRBD2 matches at 8 bases. Germline lookup yields CDR1 MDHEN and CDR2 SYDVKM. The CDR3 covers 16 residues. The J segment lost 9 bases and the V segment lost 5 bases, leaving 15 bases of the junction unmatched. CDR3 in DNA: TGTGCCAGCAGTGATGAGGCCGGGACTAGTCTGATTGAGCAGTTCTTC. It codes for CASSDEAGTSLIEQFF. The full variable domain, completed using reference TRBV28 and TRBJ2-1, is DVKVTQSSRYLVKRTGEKVFLECVQDMDHENMFWYRQDPGLGLRLIYFSYDVKMKEKGDIPEGYSVSREKKERFSLILESASTNQTSMYLCASSDEAGTSLIEQFFGPGTRLTVL.